This TCR beta chain derives from a study of blood T cell repertoires in COVID-19. In the study overall: Acute and convalescent COVID-19 specimens originated in the United States, Italy and Spain. T cells, B-cell-depleted T cells, or PBMCs supplied cDNA or gDNA.

CDR1 LNHDA and CDR2 SQIVND come from the germline V gene (reference sequence). J lost 0 bases, V lost 2 bases, and 4 bases had no gene match. The length of the CDR3 is 18 residues. As originally analysed: Amplification from reference gene primers served as the basis for estimated nucleated cell counts. Only in-frame clones appear in the TCRdb table, and some are missing; sequencing was by immunoSEQ multiplex PCR. The DNA gave D and trimming, while V, J and clone size come from that table. The sample lists some 130,000 clones; roughly 86% were seen once. This chain uses TRBV19 with TRBJ2-1; 13 bases are shared with TRBD2. The TCR was taken from a human donor in a cohort sampled during active COVID-19. The sample comprised peripheral blood. CDR3 residues: CASSIRGLAGLSYNEQFF. The CDR3 DNA follows: TGTGCCAGTAGTATACGGGGACTAGCGGGGCTCTCCTACAATGAGCAGTTCTTC.